The 24 T cell receptor beta chains reported below all come from one sample, sequenced in a study of cytomegalovirus exposure and HLA in healthy donors. Use of 60 Vbeta and 13 Jbeta primers characterized the PCR. Only in-frame clones appear in the TCRdb table, and some are missing; sequencing was by immunoSEQ multiplex PCR. The sample records roughly 120,000 clones, 70% to 80% being singletons. Specimen: PBMCs. Receptors were obtained from a man aged 50-60 years in good health and CMV-seropositive.

The chain employs TRBV5-1 and TRBJ2-4; no clear D gene. The V end was cut by 0 bases, the J end by 5 bases, with 6 bases between. The CDR3 runs to 13 residues. The germline CDR1 and CDR2 sequences are SGHRS and YFSETQ. DNA of the CDR3: TGCGCCAGCAGCTTGGCCGGAGAAAACATTCAGTACTTC. Its protein product is CASSLAGENIQYF.

The chain carries TRBV28 and TRBJ2-3, with 13 bases aligning to TRBD2. Germline CDR1 MDHEN, CDR2 SYDVKM. With V trimmed by 5 bases and J by 0 bases, 8 bases remained unmatched. The CDR3 covers 18 residues. The CDR3, as DNA: TGTGCCAGCAGTCCTACTAGCGGGGGGGCCGTGAGCACAGATACGCAGTATTTT. Its protein product is CASSPTSGGAVSTDTQYF.

This sequence joins TRBV5-6 and TRBJ2-3, with 8 bases that match TRBD2. Germline loops: CDR1 SGHDT, CDR2 YYEEEE. The length of the CDR3 is 15 residues. J gave up 6 bases and V 2 bases, and 8 bases lay outside the gene matches. Here the CDR3 reads CASSFRRGAWDTQYF. CDR3 sequence (DNA): TGTGCCAGCAGCTTTAGGCGGGGGGCCTGGGATACGCAGTATTTT.

This rearrangement joins TRBV10-2 to TRBJ2-2; 9 bases agree with TRBD2. V gave up 6 bases and J gave up 5 bases; unmatched junction bases: 13. The germline gives CDR1 WSHSY, CDR2 SAAADI. The CDR3 is 17 residues long. The CDR3 nucleotides are TGCGCCAGCAGCCAGCGGCTAGCGGGGTCGGGGACCGGGGAGCTGTTTTTT. Protein product: CASSQRLAGSGTGELFF.

The chain joins TRBV28 to TRBJ2-7; possibly TRBD1 for D (5 bases). CDR1 and CDR2 from the germline V gene are MDHEN and SYDVKM. Between the trimmed V and J ends, which lost 6 bases and 4 bases, there was a span of 13 bases. The CDR3 covers 13 residues. The CDR3 bases are TGTGCCAGCAGAGGACATAATCTTTACGAGCAGTACTTC. This encodes CASRGHNLYEQYF. The complete variable domain, with remaining parts taken from reference TRBV28 and TRBJ2-7, reads DVKVTQSSRYLVKRTGEKVFLECVQDMDHENMFWYRQDPGLGLRLIYFSYDVKMKEKGDIPEGYSVSREKKERFSLILESASTNQTSMYLCASRGHNLYEQYFGPGTRLTVT.

The CDR3 region has the DNA TGTGCCAGTAGTATAGCTCAGGGCACAGATACGCAGTATTTT. Protein product: CASSIAQGTDTQYF. V and J are TRBV19 and TRBJ2-3; D ambiguous. The CDR3 covers 14 residues. Trimming removed 1 base at V and 1 base at J, with 6 bases between. CDR1 and CDR2 from the germline V gene are LNHDA and SQIVND (reference sequence).

The V gene is TRBV5-5, the J gene TRBJ1-5, with D possibly matching TRBD1 (6 bases). The CDR3 consists of 14 residues. The germline gives CDR1 SGHKS, CDR2 YYEKEE (reference sequence). Trimming stripped 3 bases from V and 7 bases from J, with 14 bases between. The CDR3 reads CASSSLQGGQPQHF. In DNA, the CDR3 is TGTGCCAGCAGCTCTCTACAGGGTGGACAGCCCCAGCATTTT.

This chain joins TRBV19 and TRBJ1-5; unclear D gene. Germline V gene sequence: CDR1 LNHDA, CDR2 SQIVND (reference sequence). This CDR3 comprises 14 residues. Trimming stripped 7 bases from V and 0 bases from J, with 10 bases between. This CDR3 reads CASKSEYSNQPQHF. The DNA for the CDR3 is TGTGCCAGTAAGTCGGAGTATAGCAATCAGCCCCAGCATTTT. Full variable domain (outside the CDR3, taken from reference TRBV19 and TRBJ1-5): DGGITQSPKYLFRKEGQNVTLSCEQNLNHDAMYWYRQDPGQGLRLIYYSQIVNDFQKGDIAEGYSVSREKKESFPLTVTSAQKNPTAFYLCASKSEYSNQPQHFGDGTRLSIL.

This clone has just a few counts. V usage is TRBV6-5 and J usage is TRBJ1-4, with 8 positions matching TRBD1. V trimming: 5 bases; J trimming: 5 bases; junction bases outside the gene matches: 7. The CDR3 sequence is 15 residues long. Germline V gene sequence: CDR1 MNHEY, CDR2 SVGAGI. The CDR3 DNA reads TGTGCCAGCAGTCTTCAAGGGACAGGAAATGAAAAACTGTTTTTT. Encoded protein: CASSLQGTGNEKLFF.

The J gene is TRBJ2-5, the V gene TRBV19; TRBD1 might be the D (6 bases). The CDR3 is 16 amino acids. Germline V lookup: CDR1 LNHDA, CDR2 SQIVND (reference sequence). V was shortened by 6 bases and J by 3 bases, with 20 bases between the two germline ends. This CDR3 reads CASSSGAETGKETQYF. Here the CDR3 DNA reads TGTGCCAGTAGCTCGGGCGCGGAAACAGGGAAAGAGACCCAGTACTTC.

The gene calls are TRBV30 and TRBJ1-2; the match to TRBD1 covers 9 bases. The V gene's germline CDR1 is GTSNPN and CDR2 SVGIG (reference sequence). The CDR3 extends over 13 amino acids. Germline trimming cut 4 bases from V and 9 bases from J; bases unmatched to any gene: 9. As DNA, the CDR3 is TGTGCCTGGACCCTAAAGGACAGGGGAAGCTACACCTTC. Residues: CAWTLKDRGSYTF.

The chain carries TRBV5-8 and TRBJ2-3; D not certain. This CDR3 has 12 amino acids. Trimming took 2 bases from V and 10 from J, leaving 11 bases between them. The germline gives CDR1 SGHTS, CDR2 YDEGEE. This chain's CDR3 is CASSFDRGSQYF. DNA for the CDR3: TGTGCCAGCAGCTTTGACCGAGGATCGCAGTATTTT.

The chain uses TRBV5-4 and TRBJ2-3, with D possibly matching TRBD2 (7 bases). The CDR3 spans 13 residues. Germline V CDR1 and CDR2: SGHNT, YYREEE (reference sequence). The germline V and J ends were trimmed by 9 bases and 7 bases, with 18 bases remaining between them. CDR3 protein: CATQRGGQNTQYF. In nucleotides, the CDR3 is TGTGCCACCCAAAGGGGGGGGCAAAATACGCAGTATTTT.

This chain joins TRBV7-8 and TRBJ1-1, with D perhaps matching TRBD1 (5 bases). The CDR3 totals 14 residues. V lost 4 bases and J 1 base, leaving 10 bases between the germline ends. CDR1 and CDR2 from the germline V gene are SGHVS and FQNEAQ. CDR3 residues: CASSWLGGNTEAFF. CDR3 DNA: TGTGCCAGCAGCTGGTTGGGGGGGAACACTGAAGCTTTCTTT.

This sequence joins TRBV5-1 and TRBJ2-1, with D maybe TRBD1 (6 bases). Trimming pared 4 bases from V and 7 bases from J, leaving 21 bases between. The CDR3 is made up of 16 amino acids. From germline, CDR1 is SGHRS and CDR2 YFSETQ. The CDR3 spells CASSPSPTGSGNEQFF. CDR3 bases: TGCGCCAGCAGCCCAAGCCCGACAGGATCGGGAAATGAGCAGTTCTTC.

The chain recombines TRBV30 with TRBJ2-1; 13 nucleotides agree with TRBD2. This CDR3 spans 15 amino acids. Germline V gene data show CDR1 as GTSNPN and CDR2 as SVGIG (reference sequence). Losses at the gene ends were 3 bases for V and 6 bases for J; bases not matched to a gene: 5. CDR3 sequence: CAWSRGLAGVNEQFF. The DNA for the CDR3 is TGTGCCTGGAGCCGAGGACTAGCGGGAGTCAATGAGCAGTTCTTC.

The rearrangement links TRBV7-2 to TRBJ2-7; D unclear. The CDR3 spans 13 residues. The V end lost 1 base, the J end lost 4 bases, and 8 bases lay between the germline ends. The germline CDR1 and CDR2 sequences are SGHTA and FQGNSA. CDR3 region: CASSLDPGYEQYF. CDR3 nucleotides: TGTGCCAGCAGCTTAGATCCGGGTTACGAGCAGTACTTC.

The chain uses TRBV5-1 and TRBJ1-2; D gene ambiguous. The V end lost 7 bases, the J end lost 6 bases, and 25 bases lay between the germline ends. The CDR3 has 16 residues. Germline CDR1 SGHRS, CDR2 YFSETQ. CDR3 amino acids: CASGEGSSPPWDGYTF. In DNA form, the CDR3 reads TGCGCCAGCGGAGAAGGCAGTTCTCCCCCTTGGGATGGCTACACCTTC.

The chain's CDR3 is CASSLAQGPYEQYF. The CDR3 nucleotides read TGCGCCAGCAGCTTGGCCCAGGGGCCCTACGAGCAGTACTTC. The chain recombines TRBV5-1 with TRBJ2-7; D might be TRBD1 (6 bases). V shed 0 bases and J shed 2 bases, with 9 bases lying between them. The germline gives CDR1 SGHRS, CDR2 YFSETQ. This CDR3 is built from 14 residues. Using reference TRBV5-1 and TRBJ2-7 for the parts outside the CDR3, the full variable domain is KAGVTQTPRYLIKTRGQQVTLSCSPISGHRSVSWYQQTPGQGLQFLFEYFSETQRNKGNFPGRFSGRQFSNSRSEMNVSTLELGDSALYLCASSLAQGPYEQYFGPGTRLTVT.

V usage is TRBV7-2 and J usage is TRBJ2-5, with 11 nucleotides matching TRBD2. Germline V gives CDR1 SGHTA, CDR2 FQGNSA. The CDR3 length is 17 residues. V was clipped by 5 bases and J by 5 bases; unmatched bases: 13. The CDR3 protein is CASSLLAGGRWGETQYF. Written as DNA, the CDR3 is TGTGCCAGCAGCCTTCTAGCGGGGGGTCGCTGGGGGGAGACCCAGTACTTC.

The chain has TRBV19 and TRBJ1-1; TRBD1 matches 7 bases. Germline CDR1 reads LNHDA; CDR2 reads SQIVND (reference sequence). Losses at the gene ends were 4 bases for V and 4 bases for J; bases not matched to a gene: 0. The CDR3 spans 12 residues. The CDR3 here is CASSNRGTEAFF. The CDR3 DNA is TGTGCCAGTAGTAACAGGGGCACTGAAGCTTTCTTT.

The chain recombines TRBV2 with TRBJ1-2, with D maybe TRBD1 (6 bases). The germline V gene has CDR1 SNHLY and CDR2 FYNNEI. The CDR3 runs to 14 residues. Trimming pared 3 bases from V and 4 bases from J, leaving 12 bases between. This CDR3 is CASSDSAGAYGYTF. The DNA of the CDR3 is TGTGCCAGCAGTGACTCGGCAGGGGCCTATGGCTACACCTTC.

V and J are TRBV5-1 and TRBJ1-2; D might be TRBD1 (6 bases). Germline CDR1 and CDR2: SGHRS and YFSETQ. This CDR3 is 12 amino acids long. V was clipped by 4 bases and J by 10 bases, with 14 bases between them. CDR3 sequence: CASSGTGTVYTF. In DNA, the CDR3 is TGCGCCAGCAGCGGTACAGGGACGGTCTACACCTTC. The full variable domain, rest sourced from reference TRBV5-1 and TRBJ1-2, is KAGVTQTPRYLIKTRGQQVTLSCSPISGHRSVSWYQQTPGQGLQFLFEYFSETQRNKGNFPGRFSGRQFSNSRSEMNVSTLELGDSALYLCASSGTGTVYTFGSGTRLTVV.

This sequence joins TRBV10-3 and TRBJ1-2; 9 bases are shared with TRBD1. V gave up 7 bases and J gave up 6 bases; unmatched junction bases: 18. From germline, CDR1 is ENHRY and CDR2 SYGVKD. The CDR3 consists of 17 residues. CDR3 amino acids: CAITDPRTGEAPHGYTF. Written as DNA, the CDR3 is TGTGCCATCACCGATCCTCGGACAGGGGAGGCCCCCCATGGCTACACCTTC.